One and the same sample provided the 27 T cell receptor beta chains below, sequenced in a study of blood T cells in healthy people across ages. Through a sample-barcoded 5' primer and a J-beta primer mix, a second PCR was run for roughly 7 to 12 cycles. TCRdb analysed the 5' RACE reads with MiXCR anew, one entry per CDR3 protein. The sample yields 650,000 to 800,000 distinct CDR3 sequences, around 43% seen once. The sequencing input was blood. The receptors derive from a man between 60 and 75 years old in good health.

The J gene is TRBJ1-2, the V gene TRBV7-2; TRBD1 might be the D (5 bases). The V gene lost 1 base and the J gene lost 2 bases, with 14 bases spanning the gap. The CDR3 extends over 16 amino acids. From germline, CDR1 is SGHTA and CDR2 FQGNSA. The CDR3 DNA sequence: TGTGCCAGCAGCTTAGTCGGCGGGGGGATCAACTATGGCTACACCTTC. As protein: CASSLVGGGINYGYTF.

The chain couples TRBV3-1 to TRBJ2-7, with D perhaps matching TRBD1 (5 bases). The better agreement between TRBJ2-5 and the DNA end casts doubt on the J call. Germline loops: CDR1 LGHDT, CDR2 YNNKEL (reference sequence). The CDR3 contains 17 residues. The CDR3 nucleotides are TGTGCCAGCAGTCCTGCTATACGGGCGAACAGGAAAGAGACCCAGTACTTC. Translating it yields CASSPAIRANRKETQYF.

This clonotype was found a few times. The chain combines TRBV3-1 with TRBJ1-6, with D tentatively TRBD1 (6 bases). This CDR3 comprises 16 residues. Germline V gene lookup returns CDR1 LGHDT and CDR2 YNNKEL (reference sequence). V dropped 6 bases and J dropped 0 bases, with 12 bases sitting between them. CDR3 loop: CASRDRLSSYNSPLHF. The CDR3 region has the DNA TGTGCCAGCAGGGACAGACTGAGCTCCTATAATTCACCCCTCCACTTT.

This clonotype appeared a few times. The rearrangement joins TRBV3-1 to TRBJ1-4; TRBD1 matches 10 bases. This CDR3 contains 15 residues. Germline trimming cut 1 base from V and 5 bases from J; bases unmatched to any gene: 1. The germline V gene encodes CDR1 LGHDT and CDR2 YNNKEL (reference sequence). In DNA, the CDR3 is TGTGCCAGCAGCCAAGTGGGACAGGGGAATGAAAAACTGTTTTTT. It specifies CASSQVGQGNEKLFF.

This chain links TRBV11-2 with TRBJ1-3; D is uncertain. The CDR3 is made up of 14 amino acids. Trimming removed 5 bases from V and 3 bases from J, with 11 bases in between. Germline V gene data show CDR1 as SGHAT and CDR2 as FQNNGV. Written as DNA, the CDR3 is TGTGCCAGCAGCGTAGCAGAGAATGGAAACACCATATATTTT. Amino acid sequence: CASSVAENGNTIYF.

The CDR3 DNA sequence: TGTGCCAGCAGTGACGGGGGACTCTCCTACGAGCAGTACTTC. Protein product: CASSDGGLSYEQYF. This chain uses TRBV2 with TRBJ2-7, with D possibly matching TRBD2 (6 bases). The germline CDR1 and CDR2 sequences are SNHLY and FYNNEI. Trimming took 3 bases from V and 0 from J, leaving 9 bases between them. The CDR3 length is 14 residues. The full variable domain, rest sourced from reference TRBV2 and TRBJ2-7, is EPEVTQTPSHQVTQMGQEVILRCVPISNHLYFYWYRQILGQKVEFLVSFYNNEISEKSEIFDDQFSVERPDGSNFTLKIRSTKLEDSAMYFCASSDGGLSYEQYFGPGTRLTVT.

The V gene is TRBV6-2 or TRBV6-3, the J gene TRBJ2-3; a weak D match, TRBD2 (6 bases). Germline lookup yields CDR1 MNHEY and CDR2 SVGEGT. This CDR3 region has 16 residues. V lost 6 bases to trimming and J lost 5 bases, with 21 bases between them. The CDR3 region is CASRTSRGPGRDTQYF. Here the CDR3 DNA reads TGTGCCAGCAGAACCTCGCGGGGACCTGGGAGAGATACGCAGTATTTT.

The rearrangement links TRBV6-2 or TRBV6-3 to TRBJ1-1, with 7 bases that match TRBD1. From germline, CDR1 is MNHEY and CDR2 SVGEGT. This CDR3 spans 14 amino acids. V shed 7 bases, J shed 1 base, and the junction held 6 bases outside the gene matches. CDR3 amino acids: CASNEQGSNTEAFF. CDR3 DNA sequence: TGTGCCAGCAATGAACAGGGGTCGAACACTGAAGCTTTCTTT.

This rearrangement joins TRBV12-3 or TRBV12-4 to TRBJ2-1, with 8 bases that match TRBD1. Trimming took 5 bases from V and 4 from J; bases not matched to a gene: 7. The CDR3 is 15 amino acids. CDR3 sequence: CASSKDRAPYNEQFF. DNA of the CDR3: TGTGCCAGCAGTAAGGACAGGGCCCCTTACAATGAGCAGTTCTTC.

Only a few counts were recorded for this clonotype. The J gene is TRBJ1-2, the V gene TRBV4-3; TRBD1 aligns across 10 bases. The V gene end was trimmed by 1 base and the J gene end by 5 bases; junction bases not matched to a gene: 7. This CDR3 spans 16 amino acids. Germline-derived CDR1 and CDR2 are LGHNA and YSLEER. The CDR3 reads CASSQGGTGAFYGYTF. CDR3 sequence (DNA): TGCGCCAGCAGCCAAGGCGGGACAGGGGCCTTTTATGGCTACACCTTC.

With regard to this clonotype: A much more abundant neighbour one base away suggests this may be a read error. The gene calls are TRBV4-3 and TRBJ2-5, with a tentative D call TRBD1 (5 bases). Gene TRBJ2-1 matches the end of the DNA better, so the J call may be wrong. The CDR3 spans 15 residues. Looked up from germline, CDR1 is LGHNA and CDR2 is YSLEER. CDR3 sequence reads: CASSQDPSGWQTQFF. In DNA, the CDR3 is TGCGCCAGCAGCCAAGATCCATCAGGGTGGCAGACCCAGTTCTTC.

The chain combines TRBV6-1 with TRBJ1-2, with 10 bases that match TRBD1. Germline V gene lookup returns CDR1 MNHNS and CDR2 SASEGT. J gave up 8 bases and V 4 bases, and 10 bases lay outside the gene matches. The CDR3 loop spans 15 amino acids. CDR3 sequence: CASSGHGTGASGYTF. Here the CDR3 DNA reads TGTGCCAGCAGTGGCCACGGGACAGGGGCTTCCGGCTACACCTTC.

The chain has TRBV6-6 and TRBJ1-5; D is unresolved. The CDR3 extends over 14 amino acids. Germline V lookup: CDR1 MNHNY, CDR2 SVGAGI (reference sequence). Trimming removed 7 bases from V and 4 bases from J, with 14 bases in between. CDR3 amino acids: CASTYLGGNQPQHF. CDR3 DNA sequence: TGTGCCAGCACCTACTTGGGAGGAAATCAGCCCCAGCATTTT.

The CDR3: CASSFYGYEQYF. CDR3 nucleotide sequence: TGTGCCAGCAGCTTTTATGGTTACGAGCAGTACTTC. The chain carries TRBV7-9 and TRBJ2-7; D is uncertain. Trimming took 3 bases from V and 4 from J, leaving 7 bases between them. The CDR3 is 12 residues long. The germline V gene has CDR1 SEHNR and CDR2 FQNEAQ (reference sequence).

A few counts support this clonotype. The chain has TRBV6-2 or TRBV6-3 and TRBJ1-1; D gene uncertain. Looked up from germline, CDR1 is MNHEY and CDR2 is SVGEGT. V lost 4 bases and J 7 bases, leaving 16 bases between the germline ends. This CDR3 is built from 14 residues. For the CDR3, the DNA is TGTGCCAGCAGTTCTCGGGATGCGACGGGTGAAGCTTTCTTT. The encoded protein is CASSSRDATGEAFF.

The chain has TRBV7-2 and TRBJ2-1, with D unresolved. This CDR3 has 16 amino acids. Germline lookup yields CDR1 SGHTA and CDR2 FQGNSA. Between the trimmed V and J ends, which lost 1 base and 7 bases, there was a span of 17 bases. The CDR3 sequence is CASSLGHAVPRNEQFF. CDR3 in DNA: TGTGCCAGCAGCTTAGGACACGCAGTCCCTCGGAATGAGCAGTTCTTC.

Only a few counts were recorded for this clonotype. The V and J genes are TRBV11-3 and TRBJ2-5; 10 nucleotides agree with TRBD2. Per germline, CDR1 SGHNT and CDR2 YENEEA. J lost 2 bases, V lost 0 bases, and 3 bases had no gene match. The CDR3 covers 16 residues. The CDR3 coding sequence is TGTGCCAGCAGCTTAGAACTACTAGCGGGGCAAGAGACCCAGTACTTC. Its translation: CASSLELLAGQETQYF.

The chain joins TRBV6-2 or TRBV6-3 to TRBJ2-5, with unresolved D. V was trimmed by 9 bases and J by 5 bases, leaving 10 bases between them. CDR1 and CDR2 from the germline V gene are MNHEY and SVGEGT. This CDR3 has 11 amino acids. DNA of the CDR3: TGTGCCAGTTTCCCCGGGGAGACCCAGTACTTC. It translates to CASFPGETQYF.

The rearrangement joins TRBV15 to TRBJ2-7; D not resolved. Per the germline V gene, CDR1 is LNHNV and CDR2 is YYDKDF (reference sequence). Trimming pared 2 bases from V and 3 bases from J, leaving 8 bases between. This CDR3 has 13 amino acids. In DNA, the CDR3 is TGTGCCACCAGCAGACGAATTCTCTACGAGCAGTACTTC. As protein: CATSRRILYEQYF.

A few counts support this clonotype. This rearrangement joins TRBV11-2 to TRBJ2-1, with D perhaps TRBD1 or TRBD2 (5 bases each). V was cut by 1 base and J by 2 bases, with 15 bases left in between. The CDR3 is 17 amino acids. Per the germline V gene, CDR1 is SGHAT and CDR2 is FQNNGV. The CDR3 region is CASSLAWGNNAYNEQFF. CDR3 in DNA: TGTGCCAGCAGCTTAGCGTGGGGGAATAATGCCTACAATGAGCAGTTCTTC. The full variable domain, its missing parts supplied by reference TRBV11-2 and TRBJ2-1, is EAGVAQSPRYKIIEKRQSVAFWCNPISGHATLYWYQQILGQGPKLLIQFQNNGVVDDSQLPKDRFSAERLKGVDSTLKIQPAKLEDSAVYLCASSLAWGNNAYNEQFFGPGTRLTVL.

The rearrangement joins TRBV6-6 to TRBJ1-4, with D tentatively TRBD1 (6 bases). Trimming took off 5 bases at V and 3 bases at J, with 16 bases between the two ends. Germline V lookup: CDR1 MNHNY, CDR2 SVGAGI (reference sequence). The CDR3 runs 16 residues. CDR3 nucleotide sequence: TGTGCCAGCAGTCCTGGGGGGCACAGGGCTAATGAAAAACTGTTTTTT. Translating it yields CASSPGGHRANEKLFF.

This clonotype was seen a few times. The gene calls are TRBV5-1 and TRBJ2-5; 7 nucleotides line up with TRBD1. The J call is doubtful: the DNA matches TRBJ2-7 better. This CDR3 region has 15 residues. Germline V gives CDR1 SGHRS, CDR2 YFSETQ. The CDR3 reads CASSKLTGRVNEQYF. CDR3 bases: TGCGCCAGCAGCAAACTGACAGGGAGAGTCAACGAGCAGTACTTC.

Concerning this clonotype: The junction differs from germline at one of its ends, possibly a read error. The rearrangement links TRBV4-1 to TRBJ2-3; perhaps TRBD2 as D (6 bases). This CDR3 is built from 17 residues. Germline V lookup: CDR1 MGHRA, CDR2 YSYEKL. CDR3 nucleotide sequence: TGCGTCAGCAGCCAAGATCGTGGGGGGATCCTCACGGATACGCAGTATTTT. Its translation: CVSSQDRGGILTDTQYF.

The V call is TRBV7-2, the J call TRBJ2-7; 8 bases agree with TRBD2. The DNA matches TRBJ2-5 better at its end, which makes the J call doubtful. Germline V gene sequence: CDR1 SGHTA, CDR2 FQGNSA. CDR3 length: 17 residues. The CDR3 DNA reads TGTGCCAGCAGCTTAGCGCGCGGCGGGGGGCTCGGGGAGACCCAGTACTTC. It is translated as CASSLARGGGLGETQYF.

This clonotype was found a few times. This chain connects TRBV20-1 to TRBJ2-3, with 15 bases that match TRBD2. The CDR3 is 16 residues long. CDR1 is DFQATT and CDR2 is SNEGSKA in the germline V gene (reference sequence). V lost 5 bases, J lost 4 bases, and 7 bases stayed unmatched. The CDR3 loop reads CSARGLAGGRADTQYF. Written as DNA, the CDR3 is TGCAGTGCTCGGGGACTAGCGGGGGGCAGGGCAGATACGCAGTATTTT.

The J gene is TRBJ2-7, the V gene TRBV7-8; TRBD2 agrees at 9 bases. CDR1 SGHVS and CDR2 FQNEAQ come from the germline V gene. The CDR3 extends over 15 amino acids. The J segment lost 4 bases and the V segment lost 1 base, leaving 5 bases of the junction unmatched. CDR3 in amino acids: CASSLVRGGDYEQYF. The DNA of the CDR3 is TGTGCCAGCAGCTTAGTCCGCGGGGGGGATTACGAGCAGTACTTC.

This clonotype has only a few counts. The chain combines TRBV2 with TRBJ1-5; D is uncertain. The V gene lost 4 bases and the J gene lost 7 bases, with 14 bases spanning the gap. Germline-derived CDR1 and CDR2 are SNHLY and FYNNEI. The CDR3 extends over 14 amino acids. CDR3 loop: CASSARAPDQPQHF. The CDR3 DNA reads as TGTGCCAGCAGTGCCCGGGCCCCAGACCAGCCCCAGCATTTT.